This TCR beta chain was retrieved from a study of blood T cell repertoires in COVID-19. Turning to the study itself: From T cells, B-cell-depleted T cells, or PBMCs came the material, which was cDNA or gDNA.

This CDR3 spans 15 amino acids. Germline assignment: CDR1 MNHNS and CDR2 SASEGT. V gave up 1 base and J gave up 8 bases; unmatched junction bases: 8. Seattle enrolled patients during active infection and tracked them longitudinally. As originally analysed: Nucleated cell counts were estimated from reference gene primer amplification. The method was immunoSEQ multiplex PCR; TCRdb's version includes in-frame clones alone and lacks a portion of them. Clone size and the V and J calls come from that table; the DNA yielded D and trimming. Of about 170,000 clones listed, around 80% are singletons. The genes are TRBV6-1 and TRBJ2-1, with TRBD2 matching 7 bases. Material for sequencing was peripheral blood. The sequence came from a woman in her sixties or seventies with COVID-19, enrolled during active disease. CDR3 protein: CASSEDLGGVYEQFF. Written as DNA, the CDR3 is TGTGCCAGCAGTGAAGACTTGGGGGGGGTCTATGAGCAGTTCTTC.